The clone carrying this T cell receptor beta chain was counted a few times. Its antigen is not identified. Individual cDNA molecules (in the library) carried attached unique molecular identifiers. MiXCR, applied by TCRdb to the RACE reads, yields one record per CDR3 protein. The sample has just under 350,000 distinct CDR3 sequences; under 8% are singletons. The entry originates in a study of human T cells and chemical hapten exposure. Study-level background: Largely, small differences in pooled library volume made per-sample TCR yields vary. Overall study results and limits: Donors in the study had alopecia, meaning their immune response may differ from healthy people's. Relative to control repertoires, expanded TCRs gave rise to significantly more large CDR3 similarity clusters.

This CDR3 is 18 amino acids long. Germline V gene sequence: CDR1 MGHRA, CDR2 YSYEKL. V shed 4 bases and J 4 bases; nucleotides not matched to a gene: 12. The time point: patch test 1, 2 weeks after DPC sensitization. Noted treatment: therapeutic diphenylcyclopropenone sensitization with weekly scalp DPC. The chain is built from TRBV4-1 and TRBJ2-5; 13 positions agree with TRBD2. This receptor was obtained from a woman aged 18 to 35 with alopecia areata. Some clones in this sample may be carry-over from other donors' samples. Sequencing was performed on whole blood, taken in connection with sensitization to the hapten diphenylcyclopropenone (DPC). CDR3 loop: CASSRRLAGGELRETQYF. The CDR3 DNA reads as TGCGCCAGCAGCCGCCGACTAGCGGGGGGCGAATTACGAGAGACCCAGTACTTC.